The next 25 T cell receptor beta chains were all read from a single sample in a study of molecular identifiers for immune sequencing clone quantification. One entry per CDR3 protein, called by TCRdb with MiXCR from the PCR reads. This repertoire shows more than 450,000 distinct CDR3 sequences, about 25% found once; its top ten account for over 0.6%. The specimen sequenced was naive CD8+ T cells from blood, with Jurkat cell RNA spiked in. The subset here: FACS-sorted CD8+CD4-CCR7+CD45RA+ naive T cells. The receptors were gathered from a human donor in good health. Some libraries in this study had Jurkat cell RNA spiked in.

On this clonotype: It is likely a read error, because the conserved phenylalanine at the end of the CDR3 is missing. The gene calls are TRBV9 and TRBJ2-7; 7 positions agree with TRBD1. The V and J ends lost 3 bases and 3 bases, in that order; junction bases with no gene match: 6. This CDR3 region has 14 residues. The germline gives CDR1 SGDLS, CDR2 YYNGEE. CDR3 nucleotide sequence: TGTGCCAGCAGCGCTGCGGACAGGTTCTACGAGCAGTACCTC. Translated, it gives CASSAADRFYEQYL.

This clonotype came up a few times. The chain uses TRBV7-6 and TRBJ1-2, with D unclear. CDR3 size: 11 residues. The germline V gene encodes CDR1 SGHVS and CDR2 FNYEAQ. Trimming pared 4 bases from V and 8 bases from J, leaving 8 bases between. CDR3 sequence reads: CASSSVRGYTF. The CDR3 DNA is TGTGCCAGCAGCTCTGTCAGGGGCTACACCTTC.

This clonotype was detected many times. The chain has TRBV27 and TRBJ2-7, with 9 bases matching TRBD2. The V gene's germline CDR1 is MNHEY and CDR2 SMNVEV (reference sequence). Trimming took 2 bases from V and 3 from J; bases not matched to a gene: 5. CDR3 length: 15 amino acids. The CDR3 is CASSLRAGGYYEQYF. Here the CDR3 DNA reads TGTGCCAGCAGTTTAAGGGCGGGAGGGTACTACGAGCAGTACTTC.

This clonotype was seen once. The genes are TRBV12-3 or TRBV12-4 and TRBJ2-1; D is unresolved. The CDR3 totals 15 residues. The V end was cut by 3 bases, the J end by 0 bases, with 9 bases between. This CDR3 is CASSFVPSSYNEQFF. The CDR3 region has the DNA TGTGCCAGCAGTTTTGTTCCCAGCTCCTACAATGAGCAGTTCTTC.

The chain recombines TRBV27 with TRBJ2-1, with 14 bases that match TRBD2. This CDR3 comprises 17 residues. Germline-derived CDR1 and CDR2 are MNHEY and SMNVEV (reference sequence). The V segment lost 5 bases and the J segment 8 bases; nucleotides outside the gene matches: 11. DNA for the CDR3: TGTGCCAGCAGTCCCTCCGGGACTAGCGGGAGAGGGGATGAGCAGTTCTTC. Translated: CASSPSGTSGRGDEQFF.

There are a few counts of this clonotype. The chain recombines TRBV28 with TRBJ2-7, with TRBD1 matching 7 bases. Germline CDR1 MDHEN, CDR2 SYDVKM. There are 14 residues in the CDR3. V dropped 6 bases and J dropped 4; count of bases not matched to a gene: 9. The CDR3 region has the DNA TGTGCCAGCAGCTCAACCGGGACAGATTACGAGCAGTACTTC. It specifies CASSSTGTDYEQYF.

The table lists this clonotype with a few counts. This rearrangement joins TRBV12-3 or TRBV12-4 to TRBJ2-1, with a possible D match to TRBD1 (7 bases). The V and J ends lost 4 bases and 6 bases respectively, with 16 bases between them. The CDR3 runs 15 residues. CDR3 loop: CASSSQGGPANEQFF. The CDR3 DNA is TGTGCCAGCAGTTCCCAGGGGGGCCCCGCCAATGAGCAGTTCTTC.

The chain has TRBV7-6 and TRBJ2-3; the D is unclear. There are 18 residues in the CDR3. Germline V gives CDR1 SGHVS, CDR2 FNYEAQ. Trimming pared 5 bases from V and 2 bases from J, leaving 23 bases between. CDR3 region: CASSPEATGHRFTDTQYF. The CDR3, as DNA: TGTGCCAGCAGCCCAGAGGCGACCGGGCACCGTTTCACAGATACGCAGTATTTT.

This clonotype was seen a single time. A much more abundant neighbour one base away suggests this may be a read error. This chain links TRBV27 with TRBJ2-3, with TRBD1 identical over 7 bases. This CDR3 comprises 14 residues. Germline CDR1 reads MNHEY; CDR2 reads SMNVEV (reference sequence). The CDR3 here is CASSRDSTTDRQYF. CDR3 DNA: TGTGCCAGCAGTCGGGACAGCACCACAGATAGGCAGTATTTT.

This chain uses TRBV7-6 with TRBJ2-2; D possibly corresponds to TRBD2 (6 bases). The CDR3 contains 17 residues. The V end lost 5 bases, the J end lost 3 bases, and 19 bases lay between the germline ends. CDR1 and CDR2 from the germline V gene are SGHVS and FNYEAQ. The CDR3 protein is CASSPKTRGADTGELFF. DNA of the CDR3: TGTGCCAGCAGCCCCAAGACGCGGGGCGCGGACACCGGGGAGCTGTTTTTT. Full variable domain (remainder filled in from reference TRBV7-6 and TRBJ2-2): GAGVSQSPRYKVTKRGQDVALRCDPISGHVSLYWYRQALGQGPEFLTYFNYEAQQDKSGLPNDRFSAERPEGSISTLTIQRTEQRDSAMYRCASSPKTRGADTGELFFGEGSRLTVL.

The genes are TRBV3-1 and TRBJ2-5; D perhaps matches TRBD2 (6 bases). The V gene's germline CDR1 is LGHDT and CDR2 YNNKEL (reference sequence). V shed 0 bases and J shed 2 bases, with 22 bases lying between them. The length of the CDR3 is 19 residues. The CDR3 spells CASSQDDRRVAELQETQYF. The DNA for the CDR3 is TGTGCCAGCAGCCAAGATGATAGGAGGGTAGCGGAACTTCAAGAGACCCAGTACTTC.

In its sample, this clonotype was seen many times. The chain recombines TRBV4-3 with TRBJ1-2; a possible D gene is TRBD1 (5 bases). The CDR3 sequence is 17 residues long. Germline values: CDR1 LGHNA, CDR2 YSLEER. Trimming stripped 0 bases from V and 2 bases from J, with 16 bases between. The CDR3 DNA sequence: TGCGCCAGCAGCCAAGATTGGTCAGGGACGGAAAACTATGGCTACACCTTC. Its protein is CASSQDWSGTENYGYTF.

This clonotype was seen only a few times. The rearrangement uses TRBV12-3 or TRBV12-4 and TRBJ1-3; 9 bases are a match to TRBD1. After removal of 5 bases from V and 4 bases from J, the junction contained 3 bases not matched to a gene. The CDR3 is 14 residues long. The CDR3 reads CASSPGQGGNTIYF. The CDR3 DNA is TGTGCCAGCAGTCCAGGACAGGGGGGAAACACCATATATTTT.

Regarding this clonotype: The junction shows a germline mismatch at one end, possibly a read error. The chain has TRBV4-3 and TRBJ2-2; 7 nucleotides agree with TRBD2. From germline, CDR1 is LGHNA and CDR2 YSLEER. The CDR3 covers 15 residues. The CDR3, as DNA: TGCGCCGGCAGCCTCCGGAGACTAGCAGCCGGGGAGCTGTTTTTT. This encodes CAGSLRRLAAGELFF.

A word on this clonotype: Given a much more abundant clone one base away, this may be a read error. Without the conserved terminal phenylalanine or tryptophan, this CDR3 likely stems from a read error. The chain is built from TRBV9 and TRBJ1-1, with D uncertain. CDR3 length: 13 residues. Germline values: CDR1 SGDLS, CDR2 YYNGEE. V gave up 4 bases and J gave up 6 bases, with 13 bases separating them. The CDR3 DNA is TGTGCCAGCAGCCCCTTTGGCCAAGCTGAAGCTTTCCTT. It specifies CASSPFGQAEAFL.

Notes on this clonotype: A much more abundant neighbour one base away suggests this may be a read error. This chain links TRBV4-1 with TRBJ1-2, with TRBD1 matching 7 bases. Unmatched junction bases numbered 9, after V lost 1 base and J lost 7 bases. The CDR3 is 15 residues long. Germline V gene lookup returns CDR1 MGHRA and CDR2 YSYEKL. CDR3 DNA sequence: TGCGCCAGCAGCCAAGTTGAAGGGGGCGAGTTTGGCTACACCTTC. Protein product: CASSQVEGGEFGYTF.

The J gene is TRBJ1-1, the V gene TRBV30; 7 bases are shared with TRBD1. J lost 5 bases, V lost 4 bases, and 7 bases had no gene match. CDR1 GTSNPN and CDR2 SVGIG come from the germline V gene (reference sequence). This CDR3 comprises 13 residues. The CDR3 DNA reads TGTGCCTGGACCCAGGGGGTTAGTACTGAAGCTTTCTTT. Its protein product is CAWTQGVSTEAFF. Based on the CDR3 plus reference TRBV30 and TRBJ1-1, the full variable domain is SQTIHQWPATLVQPVGSPLSLECTVEGTSNPNLYWYRQAAGRGLQLLFYSVGIGQISSEVPQNLSASRPQDRQFILSSKKLLLSDSGFYLCAWTQGVSTEAFFGQGTRLTVV.

This clonotype has just a few counts. The chain uses TRBV24-1 and TRBJ2-3; D remains unclear. The germline CDR1 and CDR2 sequences are KGHDR and SFDVKD. The CDR3 is made up of 15 amino acids. The germline V and J ends were trimmed by 2 bases and 4 bases, with 12 bases remaining between them. CDR3 sequence: CATSDSGGGSDTQYF. The CDR3 DNA reads as TGTGCCACCAGTGATTCGGGCGGCGGATCAGATACGCAGTATTTT.

The V gene is TRBV10-3, the J gene TRBJ2-7, with D perhaps given as TRBD1 or TRBD2 (5 bases each). The CDR3 is made up of 16 amino acids. In germline, CDR1 is ENHRY, CDR2 SYGVKD. V gave up 3 bases and J gave up 7 bases, with 22 bases separating them. Written as DNA, the CDR3 is TGTGCCATCAGTGACTTCGGGACCCAAGATTCGGGAGAGCAGTACTTC. Amino acids: CAISDFGTQDSGEQYF.

V and J are TRBV7-9 and TRBJ2-3; D gene uncertain. The germline V gene has CDR1 SEHNR and CDR2 FQNEAQ (reference sequence). V lost 6 bases and J lost 1, with 8 bases in between. CDR3 length equals 13 residues. The CDR3 DNA reads TGTGCCAGCAGTGATGGACGCACAGATACGCAGTATTTT. It encodes CASSDGRTDTQYF. Supplemented by reference TRBV7-9 and TRBJ2-3, the full variable domain reads DTGVSQNPRHKITKRGQNVTFRCDPISEHNRLYWYRQTLGQGPEFLTYFQNEAQLEKSRLLSDRFSAERPKGSFSTLEIQRTEQGDSAMYLCASSDGRTDTQYFGPGTRLTVL.

This clonotype was counted only a few times. The chain is built from TRBV9 and TRBJ2-2; either TRBD1 or TRBD2 may fit D (5 bases each). With 2 bases removed from V and 3 bases from J, the gap between germline ends came to 14 bases. Germline CDR1 is SGDLS and CDR2 is YYNGEE. The CDR3 is 16 residues long. The CDR3 here is CASSVTGTSYTGELFF. The DNA for the CDR3 is TGTGCCAGCAGCGTGACCGGGACCTCCTACACCGGGGAGCTGTTTTTT. The variable domain in full, with the rest retrieved from reference TRBV9 and TRBJ2-2, is DSGVTQTPKHLITATGQRVTLRCSPRSGDLSVYWYQQSLDQGLQFLIQYYNGEERAKGNILERFSAQQFPDLHSELNLSSLELGDSALYFCASSVTGTSYTGELFFGEGSRLTVL.

The chain couples TRBV13 to TRBJ2-5; perhaps TRBD2 as D (6 bases). The germline V gene encodes CDR1 PRHDT and CDR2 FYEKMQ (reference sequence). This CDR3 is 14 amino acids long. Deletions cut 3 bases from V and 5 bases from J, with 13 bases between. The CDR3 DNA reads as TGTGCCAGCAGCTTCTTGGACGGAGGGGAGACCCAGTACTTC. Its protein product is CASSFLDGGETQYF.

This clonotype has only a few counts. The chain has TRBV29-1 and TRBJ1-2; no reliable D call. The CDR3 extends over 12 amino acids. Germline CDR1 and CDR2: SQVTM and ANQGSEA. Trimming stripped 3 bases from V and 6 bases from J, with 11 bases between. Written as DNA, the CDR3 is TGCAGCGTTGAGGGCAACCAGGATGGCTACACCTTC. Translation gives CSVEGNQDGYTF.

J is TRBJ1-5 and V is TRBV6-5; D may be TRBD1 (5 bases). Germline V gene sequence: CDR1 MNHEY, CDR2 SVGAGI. V dropped 6 bases and J dropped 1 base, with 13 bases sitting between them. This CDR3 region has 15 residues. The CDR3 protein is CASSLDSRSNQPQHF. For the CDR3, the DNA is TGTGCCAGCAGCCTAGACAGCAGAAGCAATCAGCCCCAGCATTTT.

Many counts were recorded for this clonotype. The chain joins TRBV7-9 to TRBJ2-5; 11 bases are shared with TRBD2. CDR3 length: 16 residues. Germline CDR1 reads SEHNR; CDR2 reads FQNEAQ (reference sequence). V gave up 5 bases and J gave up 5 bases; unmatched junction bases: 10. DNA for the CDR3: TGTGCCAGCAGCCCTCGTCTAGCGGGAGGTGTGGAGACCCAGTACTTC. This codes for CASSPRLAGGVETQYF.